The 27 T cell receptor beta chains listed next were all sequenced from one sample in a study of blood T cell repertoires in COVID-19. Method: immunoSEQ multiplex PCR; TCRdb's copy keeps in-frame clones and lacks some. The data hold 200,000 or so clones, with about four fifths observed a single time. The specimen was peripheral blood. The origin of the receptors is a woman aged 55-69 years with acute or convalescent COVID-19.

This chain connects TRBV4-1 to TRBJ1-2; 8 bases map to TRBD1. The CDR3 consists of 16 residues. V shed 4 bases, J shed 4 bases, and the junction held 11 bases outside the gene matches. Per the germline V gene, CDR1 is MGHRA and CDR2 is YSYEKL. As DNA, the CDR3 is TGCGCCAGCAGCCGTGCCTCGGGACAGGCGGTCTATGGCTACACCTTC. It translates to CASSRASGQAVYGYTF.

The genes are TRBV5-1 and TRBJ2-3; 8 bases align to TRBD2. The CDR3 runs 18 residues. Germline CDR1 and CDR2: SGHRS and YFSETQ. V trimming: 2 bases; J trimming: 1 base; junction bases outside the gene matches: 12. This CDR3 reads CASSFEWLAGLRTDTQYF. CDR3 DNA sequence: TGCGCCAGCAGCTTCGAATGGTTAGCGGGACTGCGCACAGATACGCAGTATTTT.

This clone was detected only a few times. CDR3 in amino acids: CASSQGGRVYGYTF. Written as DNA, the CDR3 is TGTGCCAGCAGCCAAGGGGGCAGGGTTTATGGCTACACCTTC. The V call is TRBV14, the J call TRBJ1-2; tentatively, D is TRBD1 (5 bases). Trimming removed 1 base from V and 5 bases from J, with 11 bases in between. The CDR3 runs 14 residues. The germline CDR1 and CDR2 sequences are SGHDN and FVKESK.

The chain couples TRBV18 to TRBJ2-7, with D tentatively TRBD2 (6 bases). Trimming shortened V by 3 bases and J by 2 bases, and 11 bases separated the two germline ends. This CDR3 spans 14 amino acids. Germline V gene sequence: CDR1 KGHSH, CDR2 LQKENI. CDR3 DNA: TGTGCCAGCTCACCCACCGGAGGGCCCTACGAGCAGTACTTC. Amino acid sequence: CASSPTGGPYEQYF.

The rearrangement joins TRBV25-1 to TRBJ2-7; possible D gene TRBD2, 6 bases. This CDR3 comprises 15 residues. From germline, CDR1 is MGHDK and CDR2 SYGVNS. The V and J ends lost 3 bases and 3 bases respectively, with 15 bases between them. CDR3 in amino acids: CASSDVGGKGYEQYF. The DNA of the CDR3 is TGTGCCAGCAGTGATGTCGGCGGGAAGGGCTACGAGCAGTACTTC.

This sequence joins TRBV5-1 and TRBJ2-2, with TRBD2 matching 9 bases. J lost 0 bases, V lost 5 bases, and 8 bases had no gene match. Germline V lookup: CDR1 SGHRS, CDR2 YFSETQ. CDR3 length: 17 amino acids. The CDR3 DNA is TGCGCCAGCAGATCCAGCGGGGGGTTAACGAACACCGGGGAGCTGTTTTTT. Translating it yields CASRSSGGLTNTGELFF.

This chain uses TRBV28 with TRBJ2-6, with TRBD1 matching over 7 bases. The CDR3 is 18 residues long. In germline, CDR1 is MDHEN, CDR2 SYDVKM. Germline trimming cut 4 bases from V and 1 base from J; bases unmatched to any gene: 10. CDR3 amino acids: CASSSGTDTISGANVLTF. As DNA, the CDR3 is TGTGCCAGCAGTTCCGGGACAGATACCATATCTGGGGCCAACGTCCTGACTTTC.

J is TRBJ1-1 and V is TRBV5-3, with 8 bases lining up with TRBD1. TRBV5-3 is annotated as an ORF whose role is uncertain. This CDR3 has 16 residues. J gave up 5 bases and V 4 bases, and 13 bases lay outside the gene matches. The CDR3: CARSGVRRTGTTEAFF. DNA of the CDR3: TGTGCCAGAAGCGGGGTACGGAGGACAGGGACGACTGAAGCTTTCTTT.

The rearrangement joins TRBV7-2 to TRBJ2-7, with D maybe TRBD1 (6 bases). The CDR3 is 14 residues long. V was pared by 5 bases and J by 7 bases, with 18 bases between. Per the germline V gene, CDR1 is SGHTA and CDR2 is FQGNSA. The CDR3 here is CASSVTGPPAEQYF. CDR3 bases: TGTGCCAGCAGCGTGACAGGCCCACCCGCAGAGCAGTACTTC.

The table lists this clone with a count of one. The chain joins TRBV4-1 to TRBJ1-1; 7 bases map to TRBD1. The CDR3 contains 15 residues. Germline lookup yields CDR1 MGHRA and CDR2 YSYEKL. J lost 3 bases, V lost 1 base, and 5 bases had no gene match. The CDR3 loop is CASSQGSRGDTEAFF. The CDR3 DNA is TGCGCCAGCAGCCAAGGTTCCAGGGGGGACACTGAAGCTTTCTTT.

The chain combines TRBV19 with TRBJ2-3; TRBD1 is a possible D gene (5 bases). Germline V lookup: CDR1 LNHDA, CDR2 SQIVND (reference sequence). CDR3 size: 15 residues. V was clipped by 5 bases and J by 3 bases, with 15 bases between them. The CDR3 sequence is CASSDRGTPTDTQYF. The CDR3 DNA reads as TGTGCCAGTAGTGATAGGGGTACGCCGACAGATACGCAGTATTTT.

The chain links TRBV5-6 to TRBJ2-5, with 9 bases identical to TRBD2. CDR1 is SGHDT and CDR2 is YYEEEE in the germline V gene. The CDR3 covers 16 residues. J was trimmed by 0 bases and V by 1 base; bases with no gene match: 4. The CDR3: CASSLLSGGNQETQYF. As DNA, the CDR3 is TGTGCCAGCAGCTTGCTCAGCGGGGGGAACCAAGAGACCCAGTACTTC.

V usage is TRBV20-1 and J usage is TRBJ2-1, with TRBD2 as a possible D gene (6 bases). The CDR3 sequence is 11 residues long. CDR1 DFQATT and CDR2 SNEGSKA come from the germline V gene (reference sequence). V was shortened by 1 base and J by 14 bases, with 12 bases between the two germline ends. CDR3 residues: CSARVAWGEFF. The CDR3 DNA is TGCAGTGCTAGAGTCGCGTGGGGGGAGTTCTTC.

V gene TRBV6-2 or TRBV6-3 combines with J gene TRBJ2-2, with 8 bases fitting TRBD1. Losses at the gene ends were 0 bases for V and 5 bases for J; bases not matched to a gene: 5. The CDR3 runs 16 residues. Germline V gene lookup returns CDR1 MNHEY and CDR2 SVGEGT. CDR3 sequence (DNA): TGTGCCAGCAGTTACTCGTTGACAGGGGTGACCGGGGAGCTGTTTTTT. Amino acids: CASSYSLTGVTGELFF.

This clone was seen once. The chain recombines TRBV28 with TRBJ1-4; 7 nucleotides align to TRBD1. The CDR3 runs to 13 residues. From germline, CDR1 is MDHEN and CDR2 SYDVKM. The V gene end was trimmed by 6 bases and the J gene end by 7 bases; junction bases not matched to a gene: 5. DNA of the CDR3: TGTGCCAGCAGCCAGGGACAGCTTGAAAAACTGTTTTTT. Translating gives CASSQGQLEKLFF.

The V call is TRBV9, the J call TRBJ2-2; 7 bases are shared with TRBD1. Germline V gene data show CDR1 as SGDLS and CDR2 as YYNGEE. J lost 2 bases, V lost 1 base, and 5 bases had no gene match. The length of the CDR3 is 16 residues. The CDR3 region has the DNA TGTGCCAGCAGCGTACGAGGGGACAGCAACACCGGGGAGCTGTTTTTT. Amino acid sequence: CASSVRGDSNTGELFF.

The DNA for the CDR3 is TGTGCCACCAGCAGAGATGCAGGGGGTGATAGGAATGGCTACACCTTC. Its protein is CATSRDAGGDRNGYTF. The chain links TRBV15 to TRBJ1-2; 7 positions match TRBD1. V gave up 0 bases and J gave up 6 bases; unmatched junction bases: 10. The CDR3 runs to 16 residues. CDR1 and CDR2 (germline): LNHNV, YYDKDF (reference sequence).

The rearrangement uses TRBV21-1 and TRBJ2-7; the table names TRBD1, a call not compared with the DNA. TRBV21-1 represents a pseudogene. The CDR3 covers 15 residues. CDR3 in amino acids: CASSKVQGSTYEQYF. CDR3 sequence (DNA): TGTGCCAGCAGCAAAGTCCAGGGTTCGACCTACGAGCAGTACTTC.

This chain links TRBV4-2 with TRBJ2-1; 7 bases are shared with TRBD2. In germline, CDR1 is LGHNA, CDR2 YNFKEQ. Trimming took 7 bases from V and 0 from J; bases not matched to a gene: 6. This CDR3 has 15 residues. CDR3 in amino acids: CASMSGDPSYNEQFF. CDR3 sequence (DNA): TGTGCCAGCATGAGCGGGGATCCCTCCTACAATGAGCAGTTCTTC.

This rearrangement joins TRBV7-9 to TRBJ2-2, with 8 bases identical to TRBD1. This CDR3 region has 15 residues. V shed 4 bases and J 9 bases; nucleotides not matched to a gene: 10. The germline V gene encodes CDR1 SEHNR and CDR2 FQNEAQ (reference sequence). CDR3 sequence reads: CASSSRTGSNRELFF. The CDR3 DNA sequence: TGTGCCAGCAGCTCCCGGACAGGGTCCAACCGGGAGCTGTTTTTT. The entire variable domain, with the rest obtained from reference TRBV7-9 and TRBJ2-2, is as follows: DTGVSQNPRHKITKRGQNVTFRCDPISEHNRLYWYRQTLGQGPEFLTYFQNEAQLEKSRLLSDRFSAERPKGSFSTLEIQRTEQGDSAMYLCASSSRTGSNRELFFGEGSRLTVL.

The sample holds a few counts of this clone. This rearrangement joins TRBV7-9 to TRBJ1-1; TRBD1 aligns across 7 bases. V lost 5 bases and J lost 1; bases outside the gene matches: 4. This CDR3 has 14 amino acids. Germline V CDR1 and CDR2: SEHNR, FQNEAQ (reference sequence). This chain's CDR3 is CASSLRTGNTEAFF. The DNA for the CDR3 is TGTGCCAGCAGCCTGCGGACAGGGAACACTGAAGCTTTCTTT.

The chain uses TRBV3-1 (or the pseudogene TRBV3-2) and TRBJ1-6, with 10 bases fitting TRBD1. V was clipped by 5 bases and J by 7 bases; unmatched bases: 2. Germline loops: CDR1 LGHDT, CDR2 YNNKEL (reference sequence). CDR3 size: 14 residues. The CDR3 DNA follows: TGTGCCAGCAGCGCGGGACAGGGGAATTCACCCCTCCACTTT. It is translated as CASSAGQGNSPLHF.

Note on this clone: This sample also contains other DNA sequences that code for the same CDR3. The CDR3 coding sequence is TGTGCCAGCAGTCCGGGACAGGGCTCTGAAAAACTGTTTTTT. Protein product: CASSPGQGSEKLFF. The chain recombines TRBV7-2 with TRBJ1-4; 9 bases are shared with TRBD1. Unmatched junction bases numbered 6, after V lost 6 bases and J lost 7 bases. Germline V gene sequence: CDR1 SGHTA, CDR2 FQGNSA. The CDR3 contains 14 residues.

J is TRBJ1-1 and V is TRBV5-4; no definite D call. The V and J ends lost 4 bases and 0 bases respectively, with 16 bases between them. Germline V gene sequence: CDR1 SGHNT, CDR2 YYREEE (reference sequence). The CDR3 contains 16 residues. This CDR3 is CASSAGLSGMNTEAFF. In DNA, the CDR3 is TGTGCCAGCAGCGCGGGGTTGAGCGGGATGAACACTGAAGCTTTCTTT.

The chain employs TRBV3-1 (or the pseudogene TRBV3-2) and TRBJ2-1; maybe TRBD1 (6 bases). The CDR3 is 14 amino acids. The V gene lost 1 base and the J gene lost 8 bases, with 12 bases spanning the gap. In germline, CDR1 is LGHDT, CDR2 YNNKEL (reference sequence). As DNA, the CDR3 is TGTGCCAGCAGCCAAGTTTGGGGGCGGCATGAGCAGTTCTTC. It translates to CASSQVWGRHEQFF.

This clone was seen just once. CDR3: CASSYWGNTGELFF. The CDR3 DNA reads as TGTGCCAGCAGTTACTGGGGCAACACCGGGGAGCTGTTTTTT. J is TRBJ2-2 and V is TRBV6-5; D might be TRBD1 (5 bases). The CDR3 extends over 14 amino acids. V was shortened by 1 base and J by 2 bases, with 5 bases between the two germline ends. CDR1 is MNHEY and CDR2 is SVGAGI in the germline V gene.

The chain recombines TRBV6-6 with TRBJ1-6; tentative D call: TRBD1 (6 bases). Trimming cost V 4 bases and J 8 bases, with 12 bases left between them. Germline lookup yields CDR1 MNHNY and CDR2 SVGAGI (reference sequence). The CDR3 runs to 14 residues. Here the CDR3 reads CASSSDRRDSPLHF. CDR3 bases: TGTGCCAGCAGTTCCGACAGGAGAGATTCACCCCTCCACTTT.